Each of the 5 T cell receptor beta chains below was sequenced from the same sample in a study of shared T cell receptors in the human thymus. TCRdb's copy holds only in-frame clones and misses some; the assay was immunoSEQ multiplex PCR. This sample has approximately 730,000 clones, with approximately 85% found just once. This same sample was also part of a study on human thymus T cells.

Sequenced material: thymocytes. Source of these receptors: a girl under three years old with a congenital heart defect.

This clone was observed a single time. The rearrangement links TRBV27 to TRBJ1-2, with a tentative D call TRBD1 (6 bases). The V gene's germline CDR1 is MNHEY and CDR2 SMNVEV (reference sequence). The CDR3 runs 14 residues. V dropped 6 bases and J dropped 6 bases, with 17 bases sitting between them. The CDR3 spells CASSPRPEGDGYTF. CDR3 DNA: TGTGCCAGCAGCCCGCGACCCGAGGGGGATGGCTACACCTTC.

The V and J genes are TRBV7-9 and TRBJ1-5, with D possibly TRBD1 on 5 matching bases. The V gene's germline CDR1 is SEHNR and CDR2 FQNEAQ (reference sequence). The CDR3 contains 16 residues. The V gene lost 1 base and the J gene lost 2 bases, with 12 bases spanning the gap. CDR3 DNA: TGTGCCAGCAGCTTAGGGGGCGTTGGGGGCAATCAGCCCCAGCATTTT. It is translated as CASSLGGVGGNQPQHF.

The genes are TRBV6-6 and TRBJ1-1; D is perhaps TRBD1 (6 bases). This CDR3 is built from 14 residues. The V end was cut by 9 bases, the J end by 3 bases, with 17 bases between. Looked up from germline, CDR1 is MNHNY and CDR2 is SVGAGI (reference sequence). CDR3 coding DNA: TGTGCCAGTTCACAGGGCGAGACTTACACTGAAGCTTTCTTT. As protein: CASSQGETYTEAFF.

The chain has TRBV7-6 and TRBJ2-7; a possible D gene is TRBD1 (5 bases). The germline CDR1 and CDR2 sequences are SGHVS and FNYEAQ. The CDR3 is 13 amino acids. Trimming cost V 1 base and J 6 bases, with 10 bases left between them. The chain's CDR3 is CASSLGQCSEQYF. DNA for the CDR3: TGTGCCAGCAGCTTAGGACAGTGCAGCGAGCAGTACTTC.

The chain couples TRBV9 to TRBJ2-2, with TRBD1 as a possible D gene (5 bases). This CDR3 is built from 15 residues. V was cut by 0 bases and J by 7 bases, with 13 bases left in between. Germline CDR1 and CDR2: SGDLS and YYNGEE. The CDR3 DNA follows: TGTGCCAGCAGCGTAGTTAAAGGGGATCACGGGGAGCTGTTTTTT. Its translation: CASSVVKGDHGELFF. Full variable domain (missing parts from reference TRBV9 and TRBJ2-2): DSGVTQTPKHLITATGQRVTLRCSPRSGDLSVYWYQQSLDQGLQFLIQYYNGEERAKGNILERFSAQQFPDLHSELNLSSLELGDSALYFCASSVVKGDHGELFFGEGSRLTVL.